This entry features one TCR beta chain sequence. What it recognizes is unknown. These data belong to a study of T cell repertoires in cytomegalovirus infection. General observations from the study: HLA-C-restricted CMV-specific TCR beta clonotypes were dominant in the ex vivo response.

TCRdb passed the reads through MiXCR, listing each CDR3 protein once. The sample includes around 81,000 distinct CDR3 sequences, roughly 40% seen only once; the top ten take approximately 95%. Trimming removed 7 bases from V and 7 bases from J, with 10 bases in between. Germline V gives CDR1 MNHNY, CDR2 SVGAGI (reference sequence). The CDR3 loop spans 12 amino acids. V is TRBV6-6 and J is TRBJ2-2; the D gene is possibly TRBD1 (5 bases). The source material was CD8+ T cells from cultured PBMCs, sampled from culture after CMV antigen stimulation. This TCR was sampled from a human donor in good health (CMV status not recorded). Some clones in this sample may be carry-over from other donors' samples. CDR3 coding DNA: TGTGCCAGCACCAAGGGGAACGGGGAGCTGTTTTTT. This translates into CASTKGNGELFF.